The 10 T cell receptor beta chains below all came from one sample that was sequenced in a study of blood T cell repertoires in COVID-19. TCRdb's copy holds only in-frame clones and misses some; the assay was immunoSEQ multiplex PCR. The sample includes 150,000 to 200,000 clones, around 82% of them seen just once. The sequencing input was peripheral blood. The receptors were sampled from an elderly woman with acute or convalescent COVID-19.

This CDR3 reads CASSYSVPLGELFF. The CDR3 nucleotides read TGTGCCAGCAGCTATAGTGTACCCTTGGGGGAGCTGTTTTTT. The chain has TRBV7-9 and TRBJ2-2; D gene ambiguous. This CDR3 has 14 residues. The V and J ends lost 4 bases and 8 bases respectively, with 14 bases between them. Germline V gives CDR1 SEHNR, CDR2 FQNEAQ (reference sequence). Supplemented by reference TRBV7-9 and TRBJ2-2, the full variable domain reads DTGVSQNPRHKITKRGQNVTFRCDPISEHNRLYWYRQTLGQGPEFLTYFQNEAQLEKSRLLSDRFSAERPKGSFSTLEIQRTEQGDSAMYLCASSYSVPLGELFFGEGSRLTVL.

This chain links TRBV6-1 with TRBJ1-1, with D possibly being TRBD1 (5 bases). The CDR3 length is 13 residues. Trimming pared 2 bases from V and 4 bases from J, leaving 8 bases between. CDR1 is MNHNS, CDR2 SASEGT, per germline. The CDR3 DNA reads TGTGCCAGCAGTGAACAGGGCTTCACTGAAGCTTTCTTT. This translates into CASSEQGFTEAFF.

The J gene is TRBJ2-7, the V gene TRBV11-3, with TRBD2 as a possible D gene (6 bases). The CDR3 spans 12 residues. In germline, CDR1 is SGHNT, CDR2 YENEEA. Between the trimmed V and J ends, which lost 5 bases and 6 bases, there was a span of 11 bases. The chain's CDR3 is CASSPGGSEQYF. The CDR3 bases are TGTGCCAGCAGCCCCGGGGGATCCGAGCAGTACTTC.

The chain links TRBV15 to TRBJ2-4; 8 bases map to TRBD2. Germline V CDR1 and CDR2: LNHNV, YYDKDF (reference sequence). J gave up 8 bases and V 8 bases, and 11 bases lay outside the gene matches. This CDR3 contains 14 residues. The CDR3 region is CATGAGGTRDIQYF. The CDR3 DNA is TGTGCCACCGGGGCGGGAGGCACCCGAGACATTCAGTACTTC.

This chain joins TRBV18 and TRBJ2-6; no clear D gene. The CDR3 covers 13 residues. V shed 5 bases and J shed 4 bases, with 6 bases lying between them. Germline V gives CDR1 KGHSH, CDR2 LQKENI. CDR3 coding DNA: TGTGCCAGCTCATTCTCCGGGGCCAACGTCCTGACTTTC. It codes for CASSFSGANVLTF.

The DNA for the CDR3 is TGTGCCAGCAGCCAAGTAGAGGAAAAACTGTTTTTT. Amino acids: CASSQVEEKLFF. The J gene is TRBJ1-4, the V gene TRBV3-1 (or the pseudogene TRBV3-2); no clear D. The CDR3 sequence is 12 residues long. Trimming cost V 1 base and J 8 bases, with 5 bases left between them. Germline CDR1 is LGHDT and CDR2 is YNNKEL (reference sequence).

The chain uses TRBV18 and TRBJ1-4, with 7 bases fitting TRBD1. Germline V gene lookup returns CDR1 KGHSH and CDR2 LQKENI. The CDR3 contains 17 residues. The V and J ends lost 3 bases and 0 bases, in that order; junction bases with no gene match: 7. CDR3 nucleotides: TGTGCCAGCTCACCGTACGAGGGGGCCGCAACTAATGAAAAACTGTTTTTT. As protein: CASSPYEGAATNEKLFF.

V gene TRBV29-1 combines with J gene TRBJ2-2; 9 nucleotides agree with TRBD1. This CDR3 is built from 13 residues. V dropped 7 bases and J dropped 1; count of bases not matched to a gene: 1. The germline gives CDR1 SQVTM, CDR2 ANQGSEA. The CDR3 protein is CSAGQGNTGELFF. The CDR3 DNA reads TGCAGCGCGGGACAGGGGAACACCGGGGAGCTGTTTTTT.

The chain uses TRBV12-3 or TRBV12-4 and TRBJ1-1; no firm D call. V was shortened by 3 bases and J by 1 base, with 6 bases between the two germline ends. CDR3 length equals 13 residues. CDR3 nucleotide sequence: TGTGCCAGCAGTTTTGAGAAGAACACTGAAGCTTTCTTT. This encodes CASSFEKNTEAFF.

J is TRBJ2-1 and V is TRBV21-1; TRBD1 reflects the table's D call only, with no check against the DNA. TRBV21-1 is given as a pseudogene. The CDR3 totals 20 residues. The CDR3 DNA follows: TGTGCCAGCAGCAATGCTCCGGGACAGGGGGCGCTTGTCTCCTACAATGAGCAGTTCTTC. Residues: CASSNAPGQGALVSYNEQFF.